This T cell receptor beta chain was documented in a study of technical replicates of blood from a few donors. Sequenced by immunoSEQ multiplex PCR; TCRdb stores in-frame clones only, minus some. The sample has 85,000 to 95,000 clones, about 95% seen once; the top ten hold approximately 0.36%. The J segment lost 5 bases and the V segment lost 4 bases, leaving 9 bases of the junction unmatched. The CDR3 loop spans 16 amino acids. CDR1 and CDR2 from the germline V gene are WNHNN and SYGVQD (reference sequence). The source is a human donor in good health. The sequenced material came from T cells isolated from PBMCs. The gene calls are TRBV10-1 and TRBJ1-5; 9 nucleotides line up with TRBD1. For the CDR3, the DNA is TGCGCCAGCAGTGTCCCGGGACAGGGAGGACATCAGCCCCAGCATTTT. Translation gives CASSVPGQGGHQPQHF.